This T cell receptor (beta chain) was sequenced for a study of shared clonotypes between healthy human individuals (TCRdb year 2020). Study-level background: The cohort included three men and a couple of women between 18 and 49 years of age. Per donor, leukapheresis produced somewhere between about 0.9 and 9.5 billion PBMCs. For each donor, CD4 naive and CD4 memory were each run on three plates, CD8 naive on two plates, and CD8 memory on one plate. To increase sequencing depth and limit assay-specific biases, TCR repertoire library preparation and sequencing were carried out by different laboratories using diverse techniques. To estimate repertoire size and how much clonotypes are shared between individuals, the study performed deep sequencing of blood TCR repertoires from about five healthy adults.

The CDR3 covers 16 residues, taking in both the cysteine and the phenylalanine. Only the CDR3 DNA stays, 48 bases, in frame from base 1. From the germline V gene (reference sequence), CDR1 is SGHNT and CDR2 is YYREEE. Ends trimmed: V by 3 bases, J by 6 bases; bases unmatched to a gene: 11. CD8 naive samples consisted of CD45RO-negative cells that were positively selected for CCR7, yielding a CD45RA+CCR7+ population without TemRA cells. The donors were healthy, HIV-negative adults who had no recently reported acute infections or vaccinations. Only Caucasian adults living in Nashville, Tennessee, USA were represented among the donors. Blood was collected by leukapheresis, and PBMCs were isolated by Ficoll-Histopaque density gradient centrifugation and then cryopreserved in liquid nitrogen vapor phase. Purity and quantity of every magnetically sorted T cell population were checked by analytical flow cytometry. Genomic DNA was isolated from each sorted fraction and quantified by UV absorbance on a Nanodrop 2000c.

TCR CDR3 regions were amplified from genomic DNA by multiplex PCR using the deep immunoSEQ assay. Genomic DNA extracted from each cell subset was distributed evenly over all wells of several immunoSEQ 96-well plates, and each plate served as one replicate. For sorted subsets, around 0.2 ug of genomic DNA, equivalent to some 30,000 T cell genomes, went into each replicate PCR. Purified libraries were quantified with a Qubit 3.0 fluorometer, sized on a Bioanalyzer 2100, and re-quantified with the KAPA Library Quantification kit. Every immunoSEQ 96-well plate was sequenced on a dedicated single-read 150-cycle Illumina NextSeq 550 flow cell. The authors processed their data as follows. Because the immunoSEQ output held only junctional sequences and lacked quality scores, the filtering could not match the filtering applied to full-length reads. To assign V/J genes and CDR3, sequences were annotated using PyIR, a Python wrapper for IgBLAST v1.9, with IMGT germline references. Reads were removed for weak V/J assignments (E-value above 1e-6), missing CDR3, stop codons, out-of-frame junctions, or ambiguous translated residues. V3J clonotypes were defined by identical inferred V gene, J gene, and CDR3 amino acid sequence. Percentage overlap between repertoires was computed as shared unique clonotypes divided by the size of the smaller repertoire. RTK rarefaction, the Chao1 estimator, and Recon v2.1 estimates of unobserved clonotypes were used to assess repertoire richness. Generation probabilities were computed with OLGA for all TCRbeta clonotypes obtained by the gDNA method from four donors. TCRdb retrieved this table from immuneACCESS and kept in-frame rearrangements only. Not all clones are present; in checked studies, unresolved V genes account for under half, and no reason is known for the remainder. V and J calls plus clone size are reproduced from that table; the DNA served to infer D and trimming. Within this sample are hundreds of thousands of clones, with 95% to 98% of them counted one time only. Of the sample, approximately 0.3% is held by the ten largest clones.

As concerns this clone: Which antigen it targets is not known. No quality values exist for individual bases; no much larger clone is one base distant.

General conclusions and limits of the study: Rarefaction of sorted-subset datasets indicated incomplete sequencing despite the large sequencing depth. Sampling was limited to blood, and TCR repertoires in tissue likely differ from TCR repertoires in blood. Higher generation probabilities were observed for clonotypes shared by all four sorted-subset donors than for non-shared clonotypes. Naive subsets generally had larger estimated clonotype richness than memory subsets did. Pairwise subsampling led to the expectation that sequencing depth would affect the degree of clonotype sharing among donors. Sharing across a few donors was observed for around 4.8% of naive CD4, over 3% of naive CD8, 2% to 2.5% of memory CD4, and about 0.4% of memory CD8 clonotypes. The genetic and exposure-history diversity represented was limited by the small number of donors.

The sample consisted of naive CD8+ T cells sorted from blood. Reading the label with the study, this specimen's cell subset or site is: CD45RA+CCR7+. This chain is built from TRBV5-4 and TRBJ2-7; 11 bases in between match TRBD2. This TCR derives from a man between 25 and 39 years old in good health. The CDR3 reads as follows: CASSSITSGRGAEQYF. The DNA sequence follows: TGTGCCAGCAGCTCTATCACTAGCGGGAGAGGGGCCGAGCAGTACTTC.